This T cell receptor beta chain was profiled in a study of cytomegalovirus exposure and HLA in healthy donors. Use of 60 Vbeta and 13 Jbeta primers characterized the PCR. Profiled with immunoSEQ multiplex PCR; TCRdb holds only in-frame clones, not every one. The sample has under 200,000 clones; around 72% are singletons. Study-level points and caveats: Sequencing artifact likely explains a cluster of highly shared sequence variants.

On this clone itself: Its antigen remains unknown. A junction end diverges from the germline sequence, so it may reflect a read error.

CDR1 is SSHAT and CDR2 is FNYEAQ in the germline V gene (reference sequence). The CDR3 has 15 residues. The sequence was collected from a woman between 45 and 65 years old in good health and CMV-seropositive. The rearrangement joins TRBV7-7 to TRBJ2-3, with D maybe TRBD2 (5 bases). The sample was PBMCs. The CDR3 loop is CASSPQRGQLDTQYF. The CDR3 nucleotides are TGTGCTAGCAGCCCCCAGAGAGGGCAGCTAGATACGCAGTATTTT.